These 25 T cell receptor beta chains came from one sample sequenced in a study of CD8 T cells in Susac syndrome. With random hexamers, about 0.5 to 1 ug RNA was reverse transcribed. TCRdb analysed the immunoSEQ multiplex PCR reads with MiXCR anew, one entry per CDR3 protein. There are approximately 100,000 distinct CDR3 sequences in the sample; 92% occur only once, and about 0.14% lies in the top ten. The sequenced material came from CD4+ T cells from PBMCs. The receptors stem from a human donor in good health.

V is TRBV29-1 and J is TRBJ1-1, with unresolved D. Trimming left V 6 bases short and J 3 bases short, with 11 bases between. CDR3 length equals 12 residues. Germline V gives CDR1 SQVTM, CDR2 ANQGSEA. The CDR3 reads CSVTGTYTEAFF. The CDR3 bases are TGCAGCGTCACCGGCACCTACACTGAAGCTTTCTTT.

The rearrangement links TRBV7-3 to TRBJ1-1, with a possible D match to TRBD1 (6 bases). With 11 bases removed from V and 2 bases from J, the gap between germline ends came to 15 bases. Germline CDR1 reads SGHTA; CDR2 reads FQGTGA. The CDR3 spans 13 residues. The CDR3: CAGGQRVNTEAFF. CDR3 DNA sequence: TGTGCCGGCGGACAGAGAGTTAACACTGAAGCTTTCTTT.

The J gene is TRBJ2-1, the V gene TRBV5-1; D is possibly TRBD2 (5 bases). CDR1 SGHRS and CDR2 YFSETQ come from the germline V gene. CDR3 length: 14 amino acids. V lost 6 bases to trimming and J lost 10 bases, with 20 bases between them. CDR3 coding DNA: TGCGCCAGCAACCCTGGGTCCGGGAATTGGGAGCAGTTCTTC. Translating gives CASNPGSGNWEQFF. The full variable domain, its missing parts supplied by reference TRBV5-1 and TRBJ2-1, is KAGVTQTPRYLIKTRGQQVTLSCSPISGHRSVSWYQQTPGQGLQFLFEYFSETQRNKGNFPGRFSGRQFSNSRSEMNVSTLELGDSALYLCASNPGSGNWEQFFGPGTRLTVL.

V and J are TRBV6-4 and TRBJ2-5; 7 bases match TRBD1. The CDR3 length is 15 residues. V lost 0 bases and J lost 1; bases outside the gene matches: 2. The germline gives CDR1 MRHNA, CDR2 SNTAGT. The DNA for the CDR3 is TGTGCCAGCAGTGACTCGACAGGGTCCCAAGAGACCCAGTACTTC. Translated, it gives CASSDSTGSQETQYF.

V and J are TRBV7-9 and TRBJ1-5; D call uncertain. The CDR3 is 12 amino acids. Germline V gene sequence: CDR1 SEHNR, CDR2 FQNEAQ (reference sequence). V was cut by 5 bases and J by 6 bases, with 8 bases left in between. The CDR3 loop reads CASSREAQPQHF. CDR3 DNA sequence: TGTGCCAGCAGCAGGGAGGCTCAGCCCCAGCATTTT.

This chain joins TRBV5-1 and TRBJ2-2; possible D gene TRBD1, 6 bases. The CDR3 is made up of 15 amino acids. Between the trimmed V and J ends, which lost 5 bases and 1 base, there was a span of 12 bases. Germline values: CDR1 SGHRS, CDR2 YFSETQ. As DNA, the CDR3 is TGCGCCAGCAGTGAGACAGGAAAGAACACCGGGGAGCTGTTTTTT. This sequence encodes CASSETGKNTGELFF. Variable domain in full (rest from reference TRBV5-1 and TRBJ2-2): KAGVTQTPRYLIKTRGQQVTLSCSPISGHRSVSWYQQTPGQGLQFLFEYFSETQRNKGNFPGRFSGRQFSNSRSEMNVSTLELGDSALYLCASSETGKNTGELFFGEGSRLTVL.

The rearrangement joins TRBV20-1 to TRBJ1-4; D remains ambiguous. The V end was cut by 6 bases, the J end by 7 bases, with 15 bases between. Germline V gene data show CDR1 as DFQATT and CDR2 as SNEGSKA (reference sequence). The CDR3 runs to 13 residues. CDR3: CSAEPPWGEKLFF. The CDR3, as DNA: TGCAGTGCGGAGCCTCCTTGGGGTGAAAAACTGTTTTTT.

This clonotype has a single count. The V call is TRBV10-3, the J call TRBJ2-1; 10 nucleotides align to TRBD2. The junction had 6 bases not matched to a gene; V was cut back by 9 bases and J by 4 bases. Germline CDR1 and CDR2: ENHRY and SYGVKD. The CDR3 runs 14 residues. The chain's CDR3 is CAISRTSGYNEQFF. CDR3 bases: TGTGCCATTTCCCGGACTAGCGGTTACAATGAGCAGTTCTTC.

The genes are TRBV5-1 and TRBJ2-2; no reliable D call. The germline gives CDR1 SGHRS, CDR2 YFSETQ. Trimming cost V 8 bases and J 1 base, with 3 bases left between them. The CDR3 is 11 residues long. CDR3 residues: CASKNTGELFF. The DNA of the CDR3 is TGCGCCAGTAAGAACACCGGGGAGCTGTTTTTT.

This clonotype was observed once. V is TRBV14 and J is TRBJ2-7, with 9 bases that match TRBD2. Germline lookup yields CDR1 SGHDN and CDR2 FVKESK. V was clipped by 3 bases and J by 1 base; unmatched bases: 7. CDR3 length: 16 amino acids. For the CDR3, the DNA is TGTGCCAGCAGCCAGCGGGGGGGACTGAAGTCCTACGAGCAGTACTTC. Its translation is CASSQRGGLKSYEQYF.

The chain is built from TRBV18 and TRBJ1-2; tentative D call: TRBD1 (5 bases). The CDR3 length is 17 residues. CDR1 is KGHSH, CDR2 LQKENI, per germline. V lost 6 bases and J 8 bases, leaving 28 bases between the germline ends. CDR3 residues: CASSPLLSSGSVSGYTF. In DNA form, the CDR3 reads TGTGCCAGCTCTCCCTTACTAAGCTCAGGGAGCGTTTCCGGCTACACCTTC.

This clonotype was observed a few times. The chain combines TRBV4-3 with TRBJ2-7; the D is unclear. Germline CDR1 and CDR2: LGHNA and YSLEER. V lost 0 bases to trimming and J lost 1 base, with 10 bases between them. The CDR3 loop spans 15 amino acids. CDR3 amino acids: CASSQDFPDSYEQYF. The CDR3 DNA follows: TGCGCCAGCAGCCAAGATTTTCCCGATTCCTACGAGCAGTACTTC.

This rearrangement joins TRBV6-6 to TRBJ1-5, with D perhaps matching TRBD1 (5 bases). This CDR3 has 16 amino acids. Trimming cost V 0 bases and J 6 bases, with 15 bases left between them. From germline, CDR1 is MNHNY and CDR2 SVGAGI (reference sequence). CDR3 DNA: TGTGCCAGCAGTTACTCCAGAGGAACTGGGGGTCAGCCCCAGCATTTT. As protein: CASSYSRGTGGQPQHF.

The chain employs TRBV7-9 and TRBJ2-2; D gene ambiguous. CDR1 is SEHNR, CDR2 FQNEAQ, per germline (reference sequence). The V end was cut by 0 bases, the J end by 4 bases, with 9 bases between. There are 15 residues in the CDR3. CDR3 nucleotide sequence: TGTGCCAGCAGCTTAGCGCAAGGTGTCACCGGGGAGCTGTTTTTT. This translates into CASSLAQGVTGELFF. The variable domain in full, completed from reference TRBV7-9 and TRBJ2-2, reads DTGVSQNPRHKITKRGQNVTFRCDPISEHNRLYWYRQTLGQGPEFLTYFQNEAQLEKSRLLSDRFSAERPKGSFSTLEIQRTEQGDSAMYLCASSLAQGVTGELFFGEGSRLTVL.

This chain links TRBV20-1 with TRBJ1-2; D may be TRBD1 (6 bases). Germline V gene data show CDR1 as DFQATT and CDR2 as SNEGSKA (reference sequence). Trimming pared 6 bases from V and 2 bases from J, leaving 13 bases between. The CDR3 runs 13 residues. Written as DNA, the CDR3 is TGCAGTGCCCAGGGGCAGGGGAACTATGGCTACACCTTC. This translates into CSAQGQGNYGYTF.

The J gene is TRBJ2-1, the V gene TRBV6-1; no clear D. CDR1 MNHNS and CDR2 SASEGT come from the germline V gene. The V end lost 3 bases, the J end lost 2 bases, and 5 bases lay between the germline ends. The CDR3 spans 13 residues. The CDR3 nucleotides are TGTGCCAGCAGTGATGGGGCCTACAATGAGCAGTTCTTC. Encoded protein: CASSDGAYNEQFF.

The rearrangement uses TRBV14 and TRBJ2-5; maybe TRBD2 (6 bases). With 1 base removed from V and 5 bases from J, the gap between germline ends came to 20 bases. CDR3 length equals 17 residues. The germline CDR1 and CDR2 sequences are SGHDN and FVKESK. The CDR3 bases are TGTGCCAGCAGCCAAGGCAATCGCGGAGGGATCGAGGAGACCCAGTACTTC. Translation gives CASSQGNRGGIEETQYF.

The chain carries TRBV14 and TRBJ1-2; no definite D call. Germline V CDR1 and CDR2: SGHDN, FVKESK. The CDR3 has 13 amino acids. V dropped 1 base and J dropped 6 bases, with 9 bases sitting between them. CDR3 nucleotides: TGTGCCAGCAGCCAAGGGTGGGCAGATGGCTACACCTTC. It yields the protein CASSQGWADGYTF.

V is TRBV11-3 and J is TRBJ2-1; 7 bases are a match to TRBD2. Germline V lookup: CDR1 SGHNT, CDR2 YENEEA. The CDR3 spans 13 residues. The V gene end was trimmed by 1 base and the J gene end by 10 bases; junction bases not matched to a gene: 4. This CDR3 reads CASSLGGGWEQFF. The CDR3 DNA is TGTGCCAGCAGCTTAGGGGGGGGATGGGAGCAGTTCTTC.

V and J are TRBV12-3 or TRBV12-4 and TRBJ2-7; tentative D call: TRBD1 (5 bases). The CDR3 extends over 15 amino acids. Trimming left V 6 bases short and J 4 bases short, with 19 bases between. The CDR3 bases are TGTGCCAGCAGCCTAGGGCAGGGCACTTGGTACGAGCAGTACTTC. Its translation: CASSLGQGTWYEQYF.

V gene TRBV12-3 or TRBV12-4 combines with J gene TRBJ1-2; no firm D call. The CDR3 is 13 amino acids. Trimming removed 3 bases from V and 3 bases from J, with 8 bases in between. CDR3 amino acids: CASSFAQHYGYTF. The CDR3 DNA is TGTGCCAGCAGTTTCGCCCAGCACTATGGCTACACCTTC.

The rearrangement uses TRBV7-8 and TRBJ2-5; TRBD1 or TRBD2 may be the D gene (5 bases each). The CDR3 is 17 amino acids. Trimming removed 5 bases from V and 4 bases from J, with 23 bases in between. Germline V gene data show CDR1 as SGHVS and CDR2 as FQNEAQ. The CDR3 nucleotides read TGTGCCAGCAGCCCCCGGGACGTTCAGTCCTTATCAGAGACCCAGTACTTC. Encoded protein: CASSPRDVQSLSETQYF.

The rearrangement links TRBV7-8 to TRBJ2-5; perhaps TRBD2 as D (6 bases). V lost 5 bases and J 4 bases, leaving 14 bases between the germline ends. This CDR3 comprises 14 residues. CDR1 is SGHVS and CDR2 is FQNEAQ in the germline V gene. CDR3: CASSLGRLGETQYF. CDR3 DNA: TGTGCCAGCAGCCTCGGGAGACTCGGAGAGACCCAGTACTTC.

This clonotype was detected only a few times. V usage is TRBV11-1 and J usage is TRBJ2-1, with 9 bases identical to TRBD2. Losses at the gene ends were 4 bases for V and 9 bases for J; bases not matched to a gene: 4. The CDR3 length is 13 residues. Germline assignment: CDR1 SGHAT and CDR2 FQDESV (reference sequence). CDR3 amino acids: CASSSGLAGEQFF. DNA for the CDR3: TGTGCCAGCAGCTCGGGACTAGCTGGTGAGCAGTTCTTC.

CDR3 nucleotides: TGTGCCAGCAGCGGGGACTGGGTACAGATGAACTATGGCTACACCTTC. Its translation is CASSGDWVQMNYGYTF. This rearrangement joins TRBV7-9 to TRBJ1-2; D is possibly TRBD1 (5 bases). CDR1 and CDR2 from the germline V gene are SEHNR and FQNEAQ (reference sequence). The CDR3 loop spans 16 amino acids. The ends were cut back, 5 bases at V and 2 bases at J, with 18 bases in the middle.